The source of this TCR beta chain is a study of T cell responses to AZD1222 COVID-19 vaccine (dated by TCRdb to the early 2020s). Notes on the research overall: TCR sequencing was performed for roughly 250 trial participants, of whom roughly 200 were given two doses of AZD1222 and approximately 25 were given two doses of MenACWY control vaccine. Trial participants were enrolled by age into subgroups of 18-55, 56-69 and 70-plus years, and about 150, 27 and 61 TCR-sequenced participants, respectively, were included in these subgroups. Study-wide findings and limitations: Because no samples from the day 14 peak response were available, repertoires could be characterized only after the peak T cell response. Reportedly, close to half of the unique spike-specific TCRs recognized epitopes lying outside the regions that are mutated in the B.1.351 and B.1.1.7 variants. In the small 56-69-year group, the increase in depth fell short of significance, most likely because of low power. Only five to seven AZD1222 recipients were SARS-CoV-2 seropositive at baseline, limiting conclusions about previously exposed vaccinees. Participants were mostly white British, with more females than males. The authors suggested clonal diversity may have been underestimated. CD4 TCRs associated with the vaccine covered the entire spike protein, and the dominant responses were in regions 160-218 and 743-854. After two AZD1222 doses, both the breadth and the depth of spike-specific TCRs were significantly higher than at day 0 and than in MenACWY recipients.

The CDR3 holds 15 amino acids from the cysteine to the phenylalanine. Of the read, only the CDR3 DNA is kept; its 45 bases are in frame from base 1. V lost 5 bases and J lost 1 base, and the count of bases not matched to a germline gene is 2. CDR1 and CDR2, looked up from the germline V gene, are SGHTA and FQGNSA. This clone was seen only once. No cognate antigen has been identified for it. No base quality values were provided; no much bigger clone lies one nucleotide off. The CDR3 regions of human TCRbeta chains were analyzed by immunosequencing. The authors' pipeline ran thus. TCRs in the repertoires were compared against a reference library of SARS-CoV-2-specific TCRs that had been generated with the MIRA antigen-specificity platform. Breadth was defined as the fraction of unique TCRs that were SARS-CoV-2-associated, and depth was defined as the fraction of total T cells that were SARS-CoV-2-associated. Using the MIRA data, each spike-specific TCR was mapped to the spike region that the TCR reacts to and placed in a CD4 or CD8 class. Log10-transformed breadth and depth values were compared by one-way ANOVA with Sidak's multiple comparisons tests. The clones in this table, taken by TCRdb from immuneACCESS, are in-frame only. Not every clone is retained; where verified, under half of the shortfall comes from an unresolved V gene, and the cause of the rest is unknown. V and J calls plus clone size are reproduced from that table; the DNA served to infer D and trimming. The sample records around 99,000 clones, around 87% of which are singletons. The ten largest clonotypes hold less than 4.5% of the sample.

This specimen's time point label, interpreted: about 28 days (+/-7) after the second vaccine dose. AZD1222 recipients with second doses at about 4 weeks or about 12 weeks were pooled, because spike-specific TCR depth and breadth did not differ between schedules. Vaccinee samples were obtained from the UK trials COV001 and COV002, which included a single-blind randomized controlled phase 2/3 trial of AZD1222 (ChAdOx1 nCoV-19) in healthy adults. Trial participant PBMC samples were collected at day 0 and day 28 after the second dose for TCRbeta chain sequencing. The V gene is TRBV7-2 and the J gene is TRBJ1-5, and 10 bases in between align with TRBD1. This receptor was identified in an adult who received the AZD1222 COVID-19 vaccine. Here the sequenced sample was peripheral blood, taken 28 days after the second AZD1222 dose. The bases read TGTGCCAGCAGCAGGACAGGGGGAAGCAATCAGCCCCAGCATTTT. The resulting protein is CASSRTGGSNQPQHF.